The 25 T cell receptor beta chains listed next were all sequenced from one sample in a study of CD8+ T cells in alopecia areata. Extracted RNA was reverse transcribed into cDNA, the sequencing template. TCRdb's table, derived via immunoSEQ multiplex PCR, lists solely in-frame clones and lacks some. This table has 120,000 to 150,000 clones, approximately 50% appearing once. The sample consisted of CD4+ T cells sorted from blood. These receptors all stem from a human donor with alopecia areata.

This clone was counted a few times. V is TRBV29-1 and J is TRBJ1-1; D remains ambiguous. From germline, CDR1 is SQVTM and CDR2 ANQGSEA. V was shortened by 6 bases and J by 1 base, with 9 bases between the two germline ends. The CDR3 totals 12 residues. This CDR3 reads CSVREGNTEAFF. Written as DNA, the CDR3 is TGCAGCGTCCGGGAGGGGAACACTGAAGCTTTCTTT.

In its sample, this clone was seen once. The chain employs TRBV20-1 and TRBJ2-5; D is undetermined. CDR3 length: 10 amino acids. The germline V gene encodes CDR1 DFQATT and CDR2 SNEGSKA (reference sequence). Deletions cut 8 bases from V and 5 bases from J, with 9 bases between. The CDR3 bases are TGCAGTACGGGTCCGGAGACCCAGTACTTC. It codes for CSTGPETQYF.

The V and J genes are TRBV5-1 and TRBJ2-7; 10 bases align to TRBD2. With V trimmed by 6 bases and J by 5 bases, 11 bases remained unmatched. There are 15 residues in the CDR3. The germline V gene encodes CDR1 SGHRS and CDR2 YFSETQ. This CDR3 is CASTLGGTSEHEQYF. CDR3 in DNA: TGCGCCAGCACCCTTGGTGGGACTAGCGAGCACGAGCAGTACTTC.

The genes are TRBV10-3 and TRBJ2-3; 8 bases are a match to TRBD2. Per the germline V gene, CDR1 is ENHRY and CDR2 is SYGVKD. V was pared by 8 bases and J by 5 bases, with 0 bases of the junction left unmatched. CDR3 size: 11 residues. The CDR3: CAIRGGDTQYF. The CDR3 region has the DNA TGTGCCATCCGGGGGGGAGATACGCAGTATTTT.

V is TRBV7-2 and J is TRBJ2-3; D is unclear. The V and J ends lost 5 bases and 4 bases respectively, with 7 bases between them. The CDR3 is 12 residues long. Germline-derived CDR1 and CDR2 are SGHTA and FQGNSA. CDR3 amino acids: CASSLFPDTQYF. The CDR3 DNA sequence: TGTGCCAGCAGCCTATTCCCAGATACGCAGTATTTT.

Only a few counts were recorded for this clone. One end of the junction fails to match germline, which may point to a read error. This chain connects TRBV7-9 to TRBJ2-5; 8 bases agree with TRBD2. The germline gives CDR1 SEHNR, CDR2 FQNEAQ (reference sequence). CDR3 length: 13 residues. This chain's CDR3 is CASSWLTGTRSDF. The CDR3 DNA sequence: TGTGCCAGCAGCTGGCTCACCGGGACTAGGTCAGACTTC.

This clone was observed a few times. This chain links TRBV7-2 with TRBJ2-4; D gene unclear. Trimming pared 3 bases from V and 0 bases from J, leaving 9 bases between. Germline V CDR1 and CDR2: SGHTA, FQGNSA. This CDR3 spans 15 amino acids. CDR3 sequence: CASSFNLLAKNIQYF. DNA of the CDR3: TGTGCCAGCAGCTTTAATCTACTAGCCAAAAACATTCAGTACTTC. Supplemented by reference TRBV7-2 and TRBJ2-4, the full variable domain reads GAGVSQSPSNKVTEKGKDVELRCDPISGHTALYWYRQSLGQGLEFLIYFQGNSAPDKSGLPSDRFSAERTGGSVSTLTIQRTQQEDSAVYLCASSFNLLAKNIQYFGAGTRLSVL.

The chain carries TRBV5-1 and TRBJ1-1, with 8 nucleotides matching TRBD1. The CDR3 has 14 amino acids. CDR1 SGHRS and CDR2 YFSETQ come from the germline V gene. Trimming removed 1 base from V and 5 bases from J; junction bases left unmatched: 4. The CDR3 nucleotides read TGCGCCAGCAGCTTGATGCAGGGGGCTACTGAAGCTTTCTTT. This codes for CASSLMQGATEAFF.

The V gene is TRBV6-1, the J gene TRBJ2-1; D tentatively fits TRBD1 or TRBD2 (5 bases each). Germline assignment: CDR1 MNHNS and CDR2 SASEGT. CDR3 size: 15 residues. V was pared by 6 bases and J by 2 bases, with 14 bases between. The CDR3 protein is CASSEDWGPYNEQFF. The CDR3 DNA reads TGTGCCAGCAGCGAGGATTGGGGACCCTACAATGAGCAGTTCTTC.

The chain combines TRBV6-5 with TRBJ2-7; unclear D gene. The germline CDR1 and CDR2 sequences are MNHEY and SVGAGI. Trimming removed 7 bases from V and 3 bases from J, with 13 bases in between. The CDR3 has 13 residues. CDR3 in amino acids: CASTVRPDYEQYF. The CDR3 bases are TGTGCCAGCACCGTACGCCCGGACTACGAGCAGTACTTC.

The chain combines TRBV20-1 with TRBJ1-2, with D hard to call. Trimming removed 5 bases at V and 8 bases at J, with 12 bases between. Looked up from germline, CDR1 is DFQATT and CDR2 is SNEGSKA (reference sequence). The CDR3 covers 11 residues. CDR3 in amino acids: CSAAYYAGYTF. The CDR3 DNA is TGCAGTGCTGCCTACTATGCGGGCTACACCTTC.

CDR3: CASRDGQSYF. In DNA, the CDR3 is TGTGCCAGCCGGGACGGCCAGTCCTACTTC. The gene calls are TRBV2 and TRBJ2-5; tentatively, D is TRBD1 or TRBD2 (5 bases each). The CDR3 spans 10 residues. Per germline, CDR1 SNHLY and CDR2 FYNNEI. Deletions cut 8 bases from V and 14 bases from J, with 15 bases between.

This chain joins TRBV30 and TRBJ2-7, with D unresolved. The CDR3 consists of 10 residues. The V gene lost 8 bases and the J gene lost 5 bases, with 10 bases spanning the gap. Germline V gene sequence: CDR1 GTSNPN, CDR2 SVGIG (reference sequence). As DNA, the CDR3 is TGTGCCATGGGTGTCCACGAGCAGTACTTC. Translating it yields CAMGVHEQYF.

This clone was observed a few times. The chain carries TRBV23-1 and TRBJ2-7, with no clear D. TRBV23-1 is recorded as an ORF, its role being uncertain. The V gene lost 5 bases and the J gene lost 1 base, with 3 bases spanning the gap. CDR3 size: 11 residues. The CDR3, as DNA: TGCGCCAGCAGTTTTTCCTACGAGCAGTACTTC. It is translated as CASSFSYEQYF.

The chain joins TRBV6-4 to TRBJ1-2; D is unresolved. The germline V gene encodes CDR1 MRHNA and CDR2 SNTAGT. The CDR3 totals 13 residues. Trimming removed 0 bases at V and 4 bases at J, with 6 bases between. The CDR3 DNA reads as TGTGCCAGCAGTGACTCGATGGTCTATGGCTACACCTTC. Translated, it gives CASSDSMVYGYTF.

This clone was observed a handful of times. This chain links TRBV30 with TRBJ1-1; D is possibly TRBD1 (6 bases). V was shortened by 4 bases and J by 3 bases, with 12 bases between the two germline ends. The germline V gene has CDR1 GTSNPN and CDR2 SVGIG (reference sequence). This CDR3 comprises 13 residues. CDR3 region: CAWNQGPDTEAFF. The CDR3 bases are TGTGCCTGGAACCAGGGGCCAGACACTGAAGCTTTCTTT.

This clone has more than one count but fewer than ten. The chain has TRBV28 and TRBJ2-7; TRBD2 aligns across 8 bases. The CDR3 extends over 15 amino acids. The trim removed 6 bases at V and 2 bases at J, leaving 9 bases unmatched. Germline V gene lookup returns CDR1 MDHEN and CDR2 SYDVKM. The CDR3 bases are TGTGCCAGCAGCTCTAGCGGGCCGAACCCCTACGAGCAGTACTTC. Amino acids: CASSSSGPNPYEQYF.

This clone was seen more than once but under ten times. The genes are TRBV29-1 and TRBJ1-1; D might be TRBD1 (5 bases). The ends were cut back, 5 bases at V and 8 bases at J, with 9 bases in the middle. The CDR3 loop spans 10 amino acids. CDR1 is SQVTM, CDR2 ANQGSEA, per germline. In nucleotides, the CDR3 is TGCAGCGTTAGCCCAGGGGAAGCTTTCTTT. Amino acids: CSVSPGEAFF.

The chain couples TRBV30 to TRBJ1-1; D is possibly TRBD1 (5 bases). CDR1 GTSNPN and CDR2 SVGIG come from the germline V gene (reference sequence). CDR3 length: 13 amino acids. Trimming removed 3 bases from V and 1 base from J, with 9 bases in between. CDR3 sequence: CAWRDQGNTEAFF. CDR3 coding DNA: TGTGCCTGGAGGGATCAGGGGAACACTGAAGCTTTCTTT.

About this clone itself: This same CDR3 is encoded by further DNA sequences in the sample. The chain uses TRBV7-9 and TRBJ2-3; no clear D. Trimming removed 3 bases from V and 1 base from J, with 5 bases in between. The CDR3 consists of 13 residues. The germline V gene encodes CDR1 SEHNR and CDR2 FQNEAQ (reference sequence). DNA for the CDR3: TGTGCCAGCAGCTTTCGAGGCACAGATACGCAGTATTTT. As protein: CASSFRGTDTQYF.

This clone was observed a few times. The genes are TRBV29-1 and TRBJ2-3, with no clear D. Germline V gene data show CDR1 as SQVTM and CDR2 as ANQGSEA. Trimming took 1 base from V and 6 from J, leaving 8 bases between them. The CDR3 contains 12 residues. Written as DNA, the CDR3 is TGCAGCGTTGAAGTGCTAACGGATACGCAGTATTTT. This gives the protein CSVEVLTDTQYF.

The genes are TRBV20-1 and TRBJ2-7; D ambiguous. CDR1 is DFQATT and CDR2 is SNEGSKA in the germline V gene (reference sequence). The CDR3 covers 11 residues. V lost 2 bases, J lost 6 bases, and 8 bases lay in between. The CDR3 bases are TGCAGTGCTAGAAACCCGGCCGAGCAGTACTTC. Its protein is CSARNPAEQYF.

V usage is TRBV7-2 and J usage is TRBJ2-7; the D is unclear. The length of the CDR3 is 14 residues. The V and J ends lost 6 bases and 9 bases respectively, with 21 bases between them. CDR1 is SGHTA and CDR2 is FQGNSA in the germline V gene. The CDR3 nucleotides read TGTGCCAGCAGACCTATGGACGGGCCAATAGGGCAGTACTTC. It is translated as CASRPMDGPIGQYF.

This sequence joins TRBV5-8 and TRBJ1-5; D possibly corresponds to TRBD1 (5 bases). Germline CDR1 and CDR2: SGHTS and YDEGEE. V dropped 6 bases and J dropped 8 bases, with 18 bases sitting between them. CDR3 length equals 14 residues. CDR3 loop: CASTTGDLWEPQHF. The CDR3 DNA reads TGTGCCAGCACTACCGGGGACCTATGGGAGCCCCAGCATTTT. The full variable domain, in which reference TRBV5-8 and TRBJ1-5 provide the parts outside the CDR3, is EAGVTQSPTHLIKTRGQQATLRCSPISGHTSVYWYQQALGLGLQFLLWYDEGEERNRGNFPPRFSGRQFPNYSSELNVNALELEDSALYLCASTTGDLWEPQHFGDGTRLSIL.

This chain links TRBV30 with TRBJ1-2; 9 bases align to TRBD1. V gave up 0 bases and J gave up 4 bases; unmatched junction bases: 6. Germline V gene data show CDR1 as GTSNPN and CDR2 as SVGIG (reference sequence). This CDR3 has 15 amino acids. CDR3 bases: TGTGCCTGGAGTGTAGCTTTACAGGGGGCCTATGGCTACACCTTC. Amino acids: CAWSVALQGAYGYTF.